This T cell receptor beta chain comes out of a study of blood T cell repertoires in COVID-19. Sequenced by immunoSEQ multiplex PCR; TCRdb stores in-frame clones only, minus some. The sample consists of over 200,000 clones, approximately 82% of them appearing once. The CDR3 length is 15 residues. The V gene end was trimmed by 6 bases and the J gene end by 1 base; junction bases not matched to a gene: 5. Germline V gives CDR1 MNHEY, CDR2 SVGAGI. Sequencing was carried out using peripheral blood. This TCR came from a man older than 75 with acute or convalescent COVID-19. The chain links TRBV6-5 to TRBJ2-2; 7 bases align to TRBD1. This chain's CDR3 is CASSTTGLNTGELFF. The CDR3 nucleotides read TGTGCCAGCAGCACGACAGGGTTGAACACCGGGGAGCTGTTTTTT.